This is a list of T cell receptor beta chains from one sample in a study of T cells in localized non-small cell lung cancer. Here immunoSEQ multiplex PCR was the method, and the copy in TCRdb shows in-frame clones only, minus some. Of tens of thousands of clones in the sample, 81% were seen once. The sample was peripheral blood, taken before any cancer treatment. The receptors shown here come from a man aged 40 to 69 with stage III squamous cell lung carcinoma. The CDR3 runs from the conserved cysteine through the conserved F or W. Fields, in order: clone size, J gene, D gene, V gene, CDR3 DNA, CDR3 protein. D genes are given only for firm matches. Size tells how often a clone was seen (once, few, many) or the class of an expanded clone, and some rows leave it out.

-	TRBJ2-1	-	TRBV2	TGTGCCAGCAGTCCGGGACTTCAAAGGCAGTTCTTC	CASSPGLQRQFF
medium-sized	TRBJ2-1	TRBD2	TRBV4-1	TGCGCCAGCAGCTCCCCCCCGGGACTAGCGCTTCAGACCTACAATGAGCAGTTCTTC	CASSSPPGLALQTYNEQFF
once	TRBJ2-1	TRBD2	TRBV30	TGTGCCTGGAGTAAGGTAGCGGGAGCTCCGGAACAGTTCTTC	CAWSKVAGAPEQFF
-	TRBJ1-2	-	TRBV19	TGTGCCAGCCACCAAGGAGGGAACTATGGCTACACCTTC	CASHQGGNYGYTF
-	TRBJ2-3	-	TRBV28	TGTGCCAGCAGTTTATACCCAGGCACAGATACGCAGTATTTT	CASSLYPGTDTQYF
-	TRBJ2-1	TRBD2	TRBV7-3	TGTGCCAGCAGCTTAACGGAGGTTGGGGGTAGCGGGAGTGCCGTCGCCTACAATGAGCAGTTCTTC	CASSLTEVGGSGSAVAYNEQFF
-	TRBJ2-1	-	TRBV28	TGTGCCACCAACTTAGCGGCCTACAATGAGCAGTTCTTC	CATNLAAYNEQFF
few	TRBJ2-1	-	TRBV11-1	TGTGCCAGCAGCTTTTGGGGAAATGAGCAGTTCTTC	CASSFWGNEQFF
-	TRBJ2-7	-	TRBV21-1	TGTGCCAGCAGCAAGGACCCAAGGACAGGGGGCAGTCCCTACGAGCAGTACTTC	CASSKDPRTGGSPYEQYF
-	TRBJ1-5	-	TRBV29-1	TGCAGCGTGGGTGATTCCCCCTATCAGCCCCAGCATTTT	CSVGDSPYQPQHF
-	TRBJ2-3	TRBD2	TRBV6-5	TGTGCCAGCAGTTCCCTAGCGGGAGGGCCAGATACGCAGTATTTT	CASSSLAGGPDTQYF
-	TRBJ2-2	-	TRBV5-1	TGCGCCAGTTACAGGGCCGGGGAGCTGTTTTTT	CASYRAGELFF
-	TRBJ1-5	-	TRBV30	TGTGCCTGGAACAACGACGGCAATCAGCCCCAGCATTTT	CAWNNDGNQPQHF
-	TRBJ1-4	-	TRBV6-5	TGTGCCAGCAGTTCCCCGAACAATGAAAAACTGTTTTTT	CASSSPNNEKLFF
-	TRBJ2-1	TRBD2	TRBV7-9	TGTGCCAGCAGCTCCCCGGGGGTAGCGGGTAACAATGAGCAGTTCTTC	CASSSPGVAGNNEQFF
few	TRBJ1-4	TRBD1	TRBV7-9	TGTGCCAGCAGCCCCACAGGGGCCAATGAAAAACTGTTTTTT	CASSPTGANEKLFF
once	TRBJ2-7	-	TRBV20-1	TGCAGTGCGGATACGTACTACGAGCAGTACTTC	CSADTYYEQYF
once	TRBJ1-4	TRBD1	TRBV15	TGTGCCACCAGCTCCGACAGGGGTAATGAAAAACTGTTTTTT	CATSSDRGNEKLFF
-	TRBJ1-4	-	TRBV2	TGTGCCAGCAGGCCCGGACGGACTCCAACTAATGAAAAACTGTTTTTT	CASRPGRTPTNEKLFF
-	TRBJ2-3	-	TRBV30	TGTGCCTGGAGTGAGAGGGGTCTTACAGATACGCAGTATTTT	CAWSERGLTDTQYF
-	TRBJ1-6	-	TRBV18	TGTGCCAGCTCACCGGTTCAAGATATGAATTCACCCCTCCACTTT	CASSPVQDMNSPLHF
-	TRBJ2-7	-	TRBV7-6	TGTGCCAGCAGCTTAGGACAGAACTACGAGCAGTACTTC	CASSLGQNYEQYF
-	TRBJ1-5	TRBD1	TRBV6-6	TGTGCCAGCAGCGCTCAGGGGGGGAATCAGCCCCAGCATTTT	CASSAQGGNQPQHF
-	TRBJ1-1	-	TRBV7-3	TGTGCCAGCAGCTTAAGGGCGGACACTGAAGCTTTCTTT	CASSLRADTEAFF
-	TRBJ2-1	-	TRBV25-1	TGTGCCAGCAGGGACATTGGGGGTAGAAGCTCCTACAATGAGCAGTTCTTC	CASRDIGGRSSYNEQFF
-	TRBJ1-2	-	TRBV30	TGTGCCTGGAGTGTAGGGCAGGGGAACTATGGCTACACCTTC	CAWSVGQGNYGYTF
-	TRBJ1-5	-	TRBV6-5	TGTGCCAGCAGTTACTCGGGCAACGGGCCCCAGCATTTT	CASSYSGNGPQHF
once	TRBJ2-3	TRBD1	TRBV19	TGTGCCAGTAGGGATAGGGGGCGCGGGGATACGCAGTATTTT	CASRDRGRGDTQYF
few	TRBJ2-4	TRBD2	TRBV4-1	TGCGCCAGCAGCCAACAATACGGACTAGCGGGCGGACCCCGGTACTTC	CASSQQYGLAGGPRYF
-	TRBJ1-5	-	TRBV6-1	TGTGCCAGTGACAGGAGTTATAGCAATCAGCCCCAGCATTTT	CASDRSYSNQPQHF